The sequence of this TCR beta chain was determined in a study of early T cells in non-severe SARS-CoV-2 infection. This clonotype showed up just a few times. Individually, cDNA molecules had unique molecular identifiers attached to them. TCRdb analysed the 5' RACE reads with MiXCR anew, one entry per CDR3 protein. This repertoire shows tens of thousands of distinct CDR3 sequences, just under 9% found once; its top ten account for under 20%. V was clipped by 6 bases and J by 8 bases, with 8 bases between them. The CDR3 length is 11 residues. Germline CDR1 and CDR2: MNHEY and SVGEGT. The chain uses TRBV6-2 or TRBV6-3 and TRBJ2-1, with a tentative D call TRBD2 (6 bases). The sample was whole blood. The clonotype was recovered from an adult who was a healthcare worker with PCR-confirmed SARS-CoV-2 infection or an uninfected control (not recorded which). The CDR3 is CASRRRDEQFF. As DNA, the CDR3 is TGTGCCAGCAGGAGGAGGGATGAGCAGTTCTTC.